These T cell receptor beta chains were read from a single sample in a study of T cell responses to AZD1222 COVID-19 vaccine. The method was immunoSEQ multiplex PCR; TCRdb's version includes in-frame clones alone and lacks a portion of them. The data hold about 110,000 clones, with 70% to 90% observed a single time. The input for sequencing was peripheral blood, taken on day 0 of AZD1222 vaccination. These receptors all stem from an adult in good health. Both conserved end residues are part of each CDR3. The D gene is left open where the match is weak. The size entry is marked missing in some rows and otherwise reads once, few, many or a size class.

NA,TRBV15,TRBJ1-3,NA,CATSNLDFAGNTIYF,TGTGCCACCAGCAATTTGGACTTCGCTGGAAACACCATATATTTT
NA,TRBV7-9,TRBJ1-5,NA,CASSFGSTGNQPQHF,TGTGCCAGCAGCTTTGGGTCCACAGGCAATCAGCCCCAGCATTTT
NA,TRBV6-1,TRBJ2-1,once,CASSEYGSTYNEQFF,TGTGCCAGCAGTGAATACGGGTCAACCTACAATGAGCAGTTCTTC
TRBD1,TRBV6-5,TRBJ1-2,NA,CASSSGQAGTYGYTF,TGTGCCAGCAGTTCGGGACAGGCGGGGACCTATGGCTACACCTTC
NA,TRBV6-5,TRBJ1-2,NA,CASRAPRFFYGYTF,TGTGCCAGCAGGGCCCCTCGGTTCTTCTATGGCTACACCTTC
TRBD2,TRBV19,TRBJ2-2,once,CASSWGASGGLNTGELFF,TGTGCCAGTAGTTGGGGTGCTAGCGGGGGCCTTAACACCGGGGAGCTGTTTTTT
NA,TRBV7-6,TRBJ2-5,NA,CASSNQETQYF,TGTGCCAGCAGCAACCAAGAGACCCAGTACTTC
NA,TRBV5-4,TRBJ2-3,NA,CASSLVGTALSTDTQYF,TGTGCCAGCAGCTTGGTCGGGACGGCCCTTAGCACAGATACGCAGTATTTT
TRBD1,TRBV19,TRBJ1-5,once,CASSSIDRVYSNQPQHF,TGTGCCAGTAGTTCGATCGACAGGGTTTATAGCAATCAGCCCCAGCATTTT
NA,TRBV6-1,TRBJ2-5,NA,CASSELGGKRQETQYF,TGTGCCAGCAGTGAATTAGGGGGGAAGAGGCAAGAGACCCAGTACTTC
TRBD1,TRBV28,TRBJ1-4,NA,CASSTPGQGGEKLFF,TGTGCCAGCAGTACCCCGGGACAGGGAGGCGAAAAACTGTTTTTT
TRBD1,TRBV3-1/TRBV3-2,TRBJ2-5,NA,CASSQAHGQGQETQYF,TGTGCCAGCAGCCAAGCCCACGGACAGGGCCAAGAGACCCAGTACTTC
NA,TRBV18,TRBJ2-3,NA,CASSPAQDVDTQYF,TGTGCCAGCTCACCGGCACAGGATGTAGATACGCAGTATTTT
NA,TRBV27,TRBJ1-5,NA,CASSFAVSNQPQHF,TGTGCCAGCAGTTTCGCAGTTAGCAATCAGCCCCAGCATTTT
TRBD2,TRBV7-2,TRBJ2-7,NA,CASSLTSGDYEQYF,TGTGCCAGCAGCCTGACTAGCGGGGACTACGAGCAGTACTTC
NA,TRBV28,TRBJ1-5,NA,CASRLGDSTQPQHF,TGTGCCAGCAGGCTAGGGGATTCCACGCAGCCCCAGCATTTT
TRBD1,TRBV7-8,TRBJ1-2,NA,CASSQIGQGVLGYTF,TGTGCCAGCAGCCAGATTGGACAGGGGGTTTTGGGCTACACCTTC
NA,TRBV28,TRBJ2-7,NA,CASSPPEGTALGEQYF,TGTGCCAGCAGTCCCCCGGAAGGAACGGCCCTAGGCGAGCAGTACTTC
TRBD2,TRBV9,TRBJ2-3,NA,CASSELAGRDTQYF,TGTGCCAGCAGCGAGCTAGCGGGGCGGGATACGCAGTATTTT
NA,TRBV19,TRBJ1-6,NA,CASSNGNSPLHF,TGTGCCAGTAGTAATGGGAATTCACCCCTCCACTTT
NA,TRBV4-1,TRBJ1-5,NA,CASSLVDTSNQPQHF,TGCGCCAGCAGCCTTGTAGACACGAGCAATCAGCCCCAGCATTTT
NA,TRBV13,TRBJ2-1,NA,CASSPPYRDVGGTEQFF,TGTGCCAGCAGCCCGCCCTACAGGGACGTTGGTGGGACTGAGCAGTTCTTC
NA,TRBV5-6,TRBJ1-5,NA,CASSLGQGDQPQHF,TGTGCCAGCAGCTTGGGGCAGGGAGATCAGCCCCAGCATTTT
NA,TRBV28,TRBJ1-4,NA,CASSFGRGPTNEKLFF,TGTGCCAGCAGCTTCGGGAGGGGACCAACTAATGAAAAACTGTTTTTT
TRBD1,TRBV18,TRBJ1-6,NA,CASSPSGTGVSPLHF,TGTGCCAGCTCACCATCCGGGACAGGGGTTTCACCCCTCCACTTT
NA,TRBV7-9,TRBJ1-2,NA,CASSSGPQEGYGYTF,TGTGCCAGCAGCTCGGGTCCTCAGGAGGGATATGGCTACACCTTC
TRBD1,TRBV9,TRBJ2-5,NA,CASSPTGQGGETQYF,TGTGCCAGCAGCCCTACGGGACAGGGGGGGGAGACCCAGTACTTC
NA,TRBV28,TRBJ2-7,NA,CASSLLGAEQYF,TGTGCCAGCAGTTTATTGGGTGCCGAGCAGTACTTC
NA,TRBV18,TRBJ1-5,NA,CASSPAEGVNQPRHF,TGTGCCAGCTCACCGGCGGAGGGAGTCAATCAGCCCCGGCATTTT
TRBD1,TRBV4-3,TRBJ1-6,few,CASSWDSSYNSPLHF,TGCGCCAGCAGTTGGGACAGCTCCTATAATTCACCCCTCCACTTT
TRBD1,TRBV3-1/TRBV3-2,TRBJ1-2,NA,CASSQDRQGYGYTF,TGTGCCAGCAGCCAAGACCGACAGGGGTACGGCTACACCTTC
NA,TRBV7-2,TRBJ2-7,NA,CASSLEIYEQYF,TGTGCCAGCAGCTTAGAAATCTACGAGCAGTACTTC
NA,TRBV5-1,TRBJ2-7,few,CASSLRHGPYEQYF,TGCGCCAGCAGCTTGAGGCACGGCCCCTACGAGCAGTACTTC
NA,TRBV5-5,TRBJ1-5,NA,CASSLVQNQPQHF,TGTGCCAGCAGCTTGGTCCAGAATCAGCCCCAGCATTTT
NA,TRBV19,TRBJ2-7,NA,CASSIRAVDRNEQYF,TGTGCCAGTAGTATAAGGGCGGTAGATAGGAACGAGCAGTACTTC
TRBD1,TRBV7-2,TRBJ1-3,NA,CASSLPPGQNGNTIYF,TGTGCCAGCAGCTTACCACCGGGACAGAATGGAAACACCATATATTTT
NA,TRBV6-5,TRBJ2-6,NA,CASSYALTGANVLTF,TGTGCCAGCAGTTACGCTCTGACTGGGGCCAACGTCCTGACTTTC
NA,TRBV7-9,TRBJ2-1,NA,CASSQEKGAYNEQFF,TGTGCCAGCAGCCAAGAGAAGGGGGCCTACAATGAGCAGTTCTTC
TRBD1,TRBV5-4,TRBJ1-4,NA,CASSPGGTNEKLFF,TGTGCCAGCAGCCCAGGGGGCACTAATGAAAAACTGTTTTTT
NA,TRBV7-9,TRBJ2-4,NA,CASSFGQETNIQYF,TGTGCCAGCAGCTTTGGACAAGAAACAAACATTCAGTACTTC
TRBD2,TRBV9,TRBJ2-2,once,CASSVVASGGPRDTGELFF,TGTGCCAGCAGCGTAGTAGCTAGCGGGGGCCCCCGGGACACCGGGGAGCTGTTTTTT
NA,TRBV7-2,TRBJ1-5,NA,CASSLAAGTQPQHF,TGTGCCAGCAGCTTAGCGGCAGGAACGCAGCCCCAGCATTTT
TRBD1,TRBV7-2,TRBJ1-5,few,CASSLNRQGGQPQHF,TGTGCCAGCAGCTTAAATAGACAGGGCGGCCAGCCCCAGCATTTT
NA,TRBV10-1,TRBJ1-5,NA,CASERGSSNQPQHF,TGCGCCAGCGAGAGGGGTAGTAGCAATCAGCCCCAGCATTTT
TRBD1,TRBV6-5,TRBJ1-4,NA,CASSPLDRGFEKLFF,TGTGCCAGCAGTCCGCTCGACAGGGGGTTTGAAAAACTGTTTTTT
TRBD1,TRBV28,TRBJ2-2,NA,CASSHRTGWDTGELFF,TGTGCCAGCAGTCACCGGACAGGCTGGGACACCGGGGAGCTGTTTTTT
TRBD1,TRBV10-1,TRBJ2-6,NA,CASSERTGDLSGANVLTF,TGCGCCAGCAGTGAGCGGACAGGGGACCTCTCTGGGGCCAACGTCCTGACTTTC
NA,TRBV5-8,TRBJ2-5,NA,CASSLDQETQYF,TGTGCCAGCAGCTTGGACCAAGAGACCCAGTACTTC
TRBD1,TRBV19,TRBJ1-2,NA,CASSTTGLYGYTF,TGTGCCAGTAGTACGACAGGGCTCTATGGCTACACCTTC
NA,TRBV5-8,TRBJ1-6,NA,CASSLVFGSSYNSPLHF,TGTGCCAGCAGCTTGGTGTTCGGTAGCTCCTATAATTCACCCCTCCACTTT
NA,TRBV9,TRBJ2-1,few,CASSGADEQFF,TGTGCCAGCAGCGGGGCGGATGAGCAGTTCTTC
TRBD2,TRBV25-1,TRBJ2-7,NA,CASSRGLAGNEQYF,TGTGCCAGCAGTAGGGGACTAGCGGGAAACGAGCAGTACTTC
NA,TRBV9,TRBJ2-3,NA,CASSVGELRDTQYF,TGTGCCAGCAGCGTAGGAGAGCTGCGGGATACGCAGTATTTT